Included here is one T cell receptor beta chain sequence, with context. As yet, its antigen is unknown. These data come from a study of T cell responses to AZD1222 COVID-19 vaccine. Study as a whole: Second-dose recipients at about 4 or about 12 weeks were treated as one pooled group.

The CDR3 runs 11 residues. Germline CDR1 MNHEY, CDR2 SVGAGI. V shed 7 bases and J shed 6 bases, with 6 bases lying between them. General observations from the study: The study sampled repertoires only after the peak T cell response. Females made up more of the donors, who were largely white British, and clonal diversity may have come out too low.

TCRdb's table, derived via immunoSEQ multiplex PCR, lists solely in-frame clones and lacks some. The sample records 80,000 or so clones, about 85% being singletons. The sample in question was peripheral blood, obtained on day 0 of AZD1222 vaccination. The source of this sequence is an adult in good health. The V gene is TRBV6-5, the J gene TRBJ2-2; D uncertain. CDR3 region: CASTSSGELFF. The CDR3 bases are TGTGCCAGCACGAGCTCCGGGGAGCTGTTTTTT.